The clone carrying this TCR beta chain was detected once. While infection was still active, Seattle patients were enrolled and then followed longitudinally. The sample belongs to a study of blood T cell repertoires in COVID-19. Study as a whole: Samples came from the United States, Italy and Spain, spanning acute and convalescent COVID-19. Sources were T cells, B-cell-depleted T cells, or PBMCs; the material itself was cDNA or gDNA.

The CDR3 is 17 amino acids. The germline CDR1 and CDR2 sequences are LNHNV and YYDKDF (reference sequence). Trimming at V came to 3 bases and at J to 5 bases, leaving 14 bases not matched to a gene. Per the original methods: Reference gene primer amplification gave nucleated cell count estimates. Here immunoSEQ multiplex PCR was the method, and the copy in TCRdb shows in-frame clones only, minus some. Clone size and the V and J calls come from that table; the DNA yielded D and trimming. The top ten clones hold around 8.4% of a sample with approximately 170,000 clones, about 85% of them seen once. The V and J genes are TRBV15 and TRBJ1-1, with 8 bases that match TRBD1. Sequencing input: peripheral blood. This sequence was found in a woman aged 80 or older with COVID-19, enrolled during active disease. CDR3 nucleotides: TGTGCCACCAGCAGGACATTGAGGTCACAGGGGGGGACTGAAGCTTTCTTT. Encoded protein: CATSRTLRSQGGTEAFF.